The 15 T cell receptor beta chains below all came from one sample that was sequenced in a study of shared clonotypes between healthy human individuals. Only CD45RO-negative cells positively selected for CCR7 counted as naive CD8 cells, so terminally differentiated effector memory CD45RA+ cells were excluded. Sequencing was performed with immunoSEQ multiplex PCR; in TCRdb, only in-frame clones are kept and a portion is missing. The table records 450,000 to 700,000 clones, 95% of them present only once. Sequencing input: naive CD8+ T cells sorted from blood. The receptors here all came from a woman aged 30 to 39 in good health.

The CDR3 protein is CASSEKDHTDTQYF. The CDR3, as DNA: TGTGCCAGCAGCGAGAAGGACCACACAGATACGCAGTATTTT. The chain uses TRBV28 and TRBJ2-3, with no clear D. Germline values: CDR1 MDHEN, CDR2 SYDVKM. V was clipped by 6 bases and J by 2 bases, with 12 bases between them. This CDR3 region has 14 residues.

The chain has TRBV7-6 and TRBJ2-3, with 9 bases matching TRBD2. V was pared by 5 bases and J by 5 bases, with 14 bases of the junction left unmatched. The CDR3 has 17 amino acids. The germline CDR1 and CDR2 sequences are SGHVS and FNYEAQ. CDR3 nucleotides: TGTGCCAGCAGCATACTAGTAGCGGGAGCGGAGGAAGATACGCAGTATTTT. Translating it yields CASSILVAGAEEDTQYF.

The genes are TRBV27 and TRBJ2-1; D is unresolved. Germline V CDR1 and CDR2: MNHEY, SMNVEV (reference sequence). Trimming pared 5 bases from V and 4 bases from J, leaving 9 bases between. The CDR3 loop spans 13 amino acids. The CDR3 loop reads CASSPLLYNEQFF. CDR3 DNA sequence: TGTGCCAGCAGTCCCCTCCTATACAATGAGCAGTTCTTC.

The V and J genes are TRBV7-9 and TRBJ2-1; tentative D call: TRBD1 (5 bases). Germline loops: CDR1 SEHNR, CDR2 FQNEAQ (reference sequence). This CDR3 has 14 residues. Trimming cost V 6 bases and J 8 bases, with 17 bases left between them. The DNA of the CDR3 is TGTGCCAGCAGTTACCGACAGTTGGCCCATGAGCAGTTCTTC. Translation: CASSYRQLAHEQFF.

This chain links TRBV6-1 with TRBJ2-7; D might be TRBD2 (6 bases). The CDR3 sequence is 14 residues long. CDR1 is MNHNS, CDR2 SASEGT, per germline. V lost 3 bases and J lost 0, with 9 bases in between. CDR3 sequence: CASSDYGSSYEQYF. As DNA, the CDR3 is TGTGCCAGCAGTGATTACGGGAGCTCCTACGAGCAGTACTTC.

This chain links TRBV27 with TRBJ2-7; a possible D gene is TRBD1 (5 bases). Germline-derived CDR1 and CDR2 are MNHEY and SMNVEV (reference sequence). Trimming removed 5 bases from V and 1 base from J, with 12 bases in between. This CDR3 is built from 14 residues. This CDR3 is CASSMTVKSYEQYF. CDR3 nucleotides: TGTGCCAGCAGTATGACAGTTAAGTCCTACGAGCAGTACTTC.

This clone was counted once. The J gene is TRBJ2-1, the V gene TRBV28; 8 bases fit TRBD2. Trimming removed 5 bases from V and 1 base from J; junction bases left unmatched: 10. Germline V gene data show CDR1 as MDHEN and CDR2 as SYDVKM. The CDR3 spans 17 residues. In DNA, the CDR3 is TGTGCCAGCAGTACGACTGCCTTAGCGGGATCCTACAATGAGCAGTTCTTC. It specifies CASSTTALAGSYNEQFF.

This clone was recorded once. The chain links TRBV10-2 to TRBJ2-7; 11 positions match TRBD2. The length of the CDR3 is 17 residues. J gave up 0 bases and V 4 bases, and 8 bases lay outside the gene matches. The germline CDR1 and CDR2 sequences are WSHSY and SAAADI. The CDR3, as DNA: TGCGCCAGCAGTGTATTCCAGGGACTAGCGGACTCCTACGAGCAGTACTTC. Encoded protein: CASSVFQGLADSYEQYF.

The CDR3 loop reads CAISETGTDNEKLFF. CDR3 DNA: TGTGCCATCAGTGAGACCGGGACAGATAATGAAAAACTGTTTTTT. This rearrangement joins TRBV10-3 to TRBJ1-4; 7 nucleotides agree with TRBD1. V trimming: 2 bases; J trimming: 4 bases; junction bases outside the gene matches: 4. The germline gives CDR1 ENHRY, CDR2 SYGVKD. The CDR3 covers 15 residues.

The V and J genes are TRBV5-4 and TRBJ2-3; D possibly matches TRBD1 or TRBD2 (5 bases each). Germline CDR1 SGHNT, CDR2 YYREEE (reference sequence). The germline V and J ends were trimmed by 10 bases and 3 bases, with 12 bases remaining between them. The CDR3 covers 12 residues. CDR3 bases: TGTGCCTACGAAGGGGAGACAGATACGCAGTATTTT. It translates to CAYEGETDTQYF.

The chain joins TRBV6-1 to TRBJ2-7; TRBD1 is a possible D gene (6 bases). Germline CDR1 reads MNHNS; CDR2 reads SASEGT. Trimming took off 11 bases at V and 3 bases at J, with 20 bases between the two ends. The CDR3 length is 14 residues. CDR3 bases: TGTGCCTCCCAGACAGGACTCTTCTACTACGAGCAGTACTTC. Its translation is CASQTGLFYYEQYF.

The chain's CDR3 is CAWSVQSASTDTQYF. The CDR3 DNA follows: TGTGCCTGGAGTGTACAGTCAGCTAGCACAGATACGCAGTATTTT. This chain joins TRBV30 and TRBJ2-3; D remains unclear. Trimming pared 0 bases from V and 0 bases from J, leaving 10 bases between. The CDR3 loop spans 15 amino acids. Per the germline V gene, CDR1 is GTSNPN and CDR2 is SVGIG (reference sequence).

About this clone itself: Other nucleotide sequences in the sample specify the same CDR3. This rearrangement joins TRBV28 to TRBJ2-7; D possibly corresponds to TRBD1 (5 bases). With 6 bases removed from V and 1 base from J, the gap between germline ends came to 10 bases. Germline loops: CDR1 MDHEN, CDR2 SYDVKM. The CDR3 is made up of 13 amino acids. The CDR3 loop is CASSPDSSYEQYF. The CDR3 region has the DNA TGTGCCAGCAGCCCCGACAGTTCCTACGAGCAGTACTTC. Filled out from reference TRBV28 and TRBJ2-7, the complete variable domain reads DVKVTQSSRYLVKRTGEKVFLECVQDMDHENMFWYRQDPGLGLRLIYFSYDVKMKEKGDIPEGYSVSREKKERFSLILESASTNQTSMYLCASSPDSSYEQYFGPGTRLTVT.

V and J are TRBV19 and TRBJ1-5, with D hard to call. CDR1 and CDR2 from the germline V gene are LNHDA and SQIVND (reference sequence). The CDR3 consists of 14 residues. V lost 3 bases and J 3 bases, leaving 9 bases between the germline ends. The CDR3 protein is CASSIPEYNQPQHF. CDR3 sequence (DNA): TGTGCCAGTAGTATCCCAGAATACAATCAGCCCCAGCATTTT.

The DNA of the CDR3 is TGTGCCAGCAGCTTGGAAGGGGCTGAAGCTTTCTTT. Encoded protein: CASSLEGAEAFF. This chain connects TRBV5-6 to TRBJ1-1, with D possibly TRBD1 on 5 matching bases. The CDR3 consists of 12 residues. Trimming stripped 0 bases from V and 6 bases from J, with 6 bases between. In germline, CDR1 is SGHDT, CDR2 YYEEEE.